This section outlines one T cell receptor beta chain sequence together with its context. Preparation of the TCRbeta library was carried out with unique molecular identifiers. TCRdb processed the PCR reads anew with MiXCR; each CDR3 protein has one entry. The sample consists of 420,000 or so distinct CDR3 sequences, approximately 11% of them appearing once. The data belong to a study of T-cell reconstitution after alpha-beta-depleted transplantation in children. Germline CDR1 and CDR2: MNHNS and SASEGT. CDR3 length: 15 amino acids. V shed 2 bases and J 2 bases; nucleotides not matched to a gene: 3. The chain carries TRBV6-1 and TRBJ2-7; TRBD1 aligns across 10 bases. This specimen was PBMCs from the stem cell graft donor, taken from the stem cell graft. This sequence was found in a human donor who donated a stem cell graft to a child with acute myeloid leukemia. CDR3 sequence: CASSESGQGAYEQYV. CDR3 bases: TGTGCCAGCAGTGAATCTGGACAGGGGGCCTACGAGCAGTACGTC.